This T cell receptor (beta chain) was identified during a study of identical twins. Study results and limitations: Out-of-frame alpha sequences shared between twins exhibited an excess of low generation probability. Excess sharing between twins was weaker in beta out-of-frame sequences.

Germline CDR1 reads DFQATT; CDR2 reads SNEGSKA (reference sequence). The germline V and J ends were trimmed by 0 bases and 10 bases, with 7 bases remaining between them. This CDR3 region has 11 residues. This clonotype has a count of ten or more. The antigen remains unidentified. One entry per CDR3 protein results from TCRdb running MiXCR on the 5' RACE reads. This table has fewer than 800,000 distinct CDR3 sequences, under 8.5% appearing once. In addition, the sample was reused for a study of yellow fever vaccine responses in identical twins.

This chain joins TRBV20-1 and TRBJ2-1, with D possibly TRBD1 on 5 matching bases. Sequences were obtained from PBMCs. This receptor was taken from a woman in her late teens or twenties in good health. This CDR3 is CSARERTEQFF. In DNA form, the CDR3 reads TGCAGTGCTAGAGAACGGACAGAGCAGTTCTTC.